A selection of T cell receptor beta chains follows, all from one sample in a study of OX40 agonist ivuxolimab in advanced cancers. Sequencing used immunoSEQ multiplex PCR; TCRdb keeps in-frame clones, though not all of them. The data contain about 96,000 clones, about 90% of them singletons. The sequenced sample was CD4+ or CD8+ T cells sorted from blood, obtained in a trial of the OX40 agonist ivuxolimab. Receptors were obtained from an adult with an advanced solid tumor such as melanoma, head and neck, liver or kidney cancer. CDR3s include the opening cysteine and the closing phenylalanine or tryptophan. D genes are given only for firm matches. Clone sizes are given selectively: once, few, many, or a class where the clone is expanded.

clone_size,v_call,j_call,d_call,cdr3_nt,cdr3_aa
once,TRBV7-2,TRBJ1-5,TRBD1,TGTGCCAGCAGCGTACAGGGGGCGAACAATCAGCCCCAGCATTTT,CASSVQGANNQPQHF
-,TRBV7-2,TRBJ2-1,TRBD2,TGTGCCAGCAGCTTAGGCGTAACGGCGGGAGGAGATGAGCAGTTCTTC,CASSLGVTAGGDEQFF
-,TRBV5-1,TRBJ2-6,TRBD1,TGCGCCAGCAGCTCGGGACAGGTTTATGATCTTAACTCTGGGGCCAACGTCCTGACTTTC,CASSSGQVYDLNSGANVLTF
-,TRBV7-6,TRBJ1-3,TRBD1,TGTGCCAGCAGCCGGACAGGGGGCACTTCTGGAAACACCATATATTTT,CASSRTGGTSGNTIYF
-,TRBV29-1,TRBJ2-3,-,TGCAGCGTTGAAGATCCGGCGGGCCCAGATACGCAGTATTTT,CSVEDPAGPDTQYF
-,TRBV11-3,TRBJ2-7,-,TGTGCCAGCAGCTCCTCGTGGACAGATAACTACGAGCAGTACTTC,CASSSSWTDNYEQYF
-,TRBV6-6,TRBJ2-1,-,TGTGCCAGCAGACTCAACAGGTCCTACAATGAGCAGTTCTTC,CASRLNRSYNEQFF
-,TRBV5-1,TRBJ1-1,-,TGCGCCAGCAGCTCCGAAGGGGACCGTCTCACTGAAGCTTTCTTT,CASSSEGDRLTEAFF
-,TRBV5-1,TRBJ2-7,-,TGCGCCAGCAGCTTGGCCTCGGGCGCGCGGGGATCCTTCTACGAGCAGTACTTC,CASSLASGARGSFYEQYF
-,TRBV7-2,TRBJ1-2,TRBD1,TGTGCCAGCAGCTCTTCCCGGACAGGGGTCGCCTATGGCTACACCTTC,CASSSSRTGVAYGYTF